This T cell receptor beta chain was identified in a study of blood T cells in healthy people across ages. Study context: Using template switching, researchers captured about one barcoded beta molecule for each two T cells.

Extraction of total RNA produced a minimum of 5.5 micrograms from each sample. The authors ran a second PCR of about 7 to 11 cycles using a sample-barcoded 5' primer and a J-beta primer mix. Researchers report that a template-switch adaptor with 12 random nucleotides tagged each cDNA molecule. TCRdb re-called the 5' RACE reads with MiXCR, one entry per CDR3 protein. Found here are around 1,500,000 distinct CDR3 sequences, roughly 40% of them singletons; the top ten hold roughly 7.7%. This receptor was obtained from a woman between 18 and 30 years old in good health. Sample: blood.

DNA for the CDR3: TGTGCCAGCAGTGAAGAGGGCAGGGACCAAGAGACCCAGTACTTC. Residues: CASSEEGRDQETQYF. The chain combines TRBV6-1 with TRBJ2-5; tentative D call: TRBD1 (5 bases). Between the trimmed V and J ends, which lost 1 base and 0 bases, there was a span of 9 bases. Germline CDR1 is MNHNS and CDR2 is SASEGT. The CDR3 has 15 residues.